The clone carrying this T cell receptor beta chain was seen once. The sample carries other DNA sequences with the same CDR3. Germline V gene data show CDR1 as MNHEY and CDR2 as SMNVEV (reference sequence). V lost 3 bases to trimming and J lost 2 bases; unmatched junction nucleotides: 4. There are 14 residues in the CDR3. These data come from a study of shared clonotypes between healthy human individuals. Several immunoSEQ 96-well plates shared each subset's DNA, each plate a replicate. Only in-frame clones appear in the TCRdb table, and some are missing; sequencing was by immunoSEQ multiplex PCR. Among some 2 million clones listed, roughly 95% were seen once. Positively selected for CCR7, the CD45RO-negative cells used as naive CD8 cells excluded terminally differentiated effector memory CD45RA+ cells.

The sequence was obtained from a man aged 18-30 years in good health. The chain uses TRBV27 and TRBJ2-7; 7 nucleotides line up with TRBD1. The sequencing sample was made of naive CD8+ T cells sorted from blood. The CDR3 DNA sequence: TGTGCCAGCAGTTTCTCGGGACAGCCCTACGAGCAGTACTTC. Translation: CASSFSGQPYEQYF.